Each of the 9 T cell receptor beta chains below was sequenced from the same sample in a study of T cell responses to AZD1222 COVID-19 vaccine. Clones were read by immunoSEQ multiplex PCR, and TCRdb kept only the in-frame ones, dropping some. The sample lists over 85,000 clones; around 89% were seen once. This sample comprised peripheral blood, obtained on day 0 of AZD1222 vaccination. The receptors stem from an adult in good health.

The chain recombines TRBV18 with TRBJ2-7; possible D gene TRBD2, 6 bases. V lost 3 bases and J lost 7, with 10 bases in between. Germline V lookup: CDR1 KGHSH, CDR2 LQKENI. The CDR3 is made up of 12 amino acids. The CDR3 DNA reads TGTGCCAGCTCACCTCTTGGGGGGGAGCAGTACTTC. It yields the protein CASSPLGGEQYF.

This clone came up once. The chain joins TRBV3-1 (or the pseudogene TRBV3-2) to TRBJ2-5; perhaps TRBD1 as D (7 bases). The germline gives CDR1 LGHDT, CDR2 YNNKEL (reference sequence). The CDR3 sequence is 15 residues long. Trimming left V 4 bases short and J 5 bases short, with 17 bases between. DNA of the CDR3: TGTGCCAGCAGCCGAAGACAGGGAGGCAGTGAGACCCAGTACTTC. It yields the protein CASSRRQGGSETQYF.

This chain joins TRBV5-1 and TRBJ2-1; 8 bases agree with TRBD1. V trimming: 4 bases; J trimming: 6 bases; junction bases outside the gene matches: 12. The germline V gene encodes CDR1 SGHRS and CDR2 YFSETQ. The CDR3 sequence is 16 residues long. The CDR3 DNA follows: TGCGCCAGCAGCGTGTCACACGGACAGGGTCCCAATGAGCAGTTCTTC. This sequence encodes CASSVSHGQGPNEQFF.

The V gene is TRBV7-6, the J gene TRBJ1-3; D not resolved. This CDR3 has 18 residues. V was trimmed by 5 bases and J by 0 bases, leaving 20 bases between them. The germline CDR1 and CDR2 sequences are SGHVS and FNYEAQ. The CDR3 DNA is TGTGCCAGCAGCGATGAACCTGTGACTGACTTCTCTGGAAACACCATATATTTT. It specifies CASSDEPVTDFSGNTIYF.

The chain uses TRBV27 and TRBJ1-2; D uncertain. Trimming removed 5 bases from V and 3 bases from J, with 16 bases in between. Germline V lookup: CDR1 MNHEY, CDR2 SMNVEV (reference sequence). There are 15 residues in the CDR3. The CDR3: CASSPQAGLDYGYTF. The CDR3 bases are TGTGCCAGCAGTCCCCAGGCAGGCTTAGACTATGGCTACACCTTC.

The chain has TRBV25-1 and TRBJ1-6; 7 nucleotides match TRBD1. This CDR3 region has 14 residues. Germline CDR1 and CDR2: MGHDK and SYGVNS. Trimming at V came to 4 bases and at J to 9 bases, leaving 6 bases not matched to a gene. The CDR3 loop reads CASSAGQSGSPLHF. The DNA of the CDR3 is TGTGCCAGCAGTGCGGGACAGTCTGGTTCACCCCTCCACTTT.

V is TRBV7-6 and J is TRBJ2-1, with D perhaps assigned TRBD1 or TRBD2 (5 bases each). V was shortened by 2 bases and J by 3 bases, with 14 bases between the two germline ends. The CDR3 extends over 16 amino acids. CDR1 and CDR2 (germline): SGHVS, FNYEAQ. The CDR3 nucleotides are TGTGCCAGCAGCTTATCCCGGGACCAAAACTACAATGAGCAGTTCTTC. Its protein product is CASSLSRDQNYNEQFF.

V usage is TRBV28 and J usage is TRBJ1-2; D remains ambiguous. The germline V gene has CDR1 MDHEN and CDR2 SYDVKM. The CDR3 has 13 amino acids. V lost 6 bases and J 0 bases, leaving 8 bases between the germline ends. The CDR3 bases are TGTGCCAGCAGATTACTTACTAACTATGGCTACACCTTC. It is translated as CASRLLTNYGYTF.

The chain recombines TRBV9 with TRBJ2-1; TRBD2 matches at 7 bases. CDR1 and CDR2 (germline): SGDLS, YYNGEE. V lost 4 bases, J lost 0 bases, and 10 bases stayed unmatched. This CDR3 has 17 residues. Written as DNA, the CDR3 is TGTGCCAGCAGCCCCCGTCTAGCGGCAAGCTCCTACAATGAGCAGTTCTTC. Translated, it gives CASSPRLAASSYNEQFF.